The 8 T cell receptor beta chains below all came from one sample that was sequenced in a study of graft-versus-host responses after intestinal transplantation. TCRdb's table, derived via immunoSEQ multiplex PCR, lists solely in-frame clones and lacks some. Here the sample spans approximately 20,000 clones, roughly 37% being singletons. The specimen comprised alloreactive CD4+ T cells from a mixed lymphocyte reaction culture, sampled before intestinal transplant. Subset meaning: CFSE-low proliferating T cells sorted from roughly six-day pre-transplant mixed lymphocyte reaction (GvH or HvG direction). All receptors come from a human patient who received an intestinal transplant.

In this sample, this clone turned up a few times. V gene TRBV11-3 combines with J gene TRBJ1-6; D gene uncertain. This CDR3 contains 16 residues. The V gene lost 2 bases and the J gene lost 7 bases, with 15 bases spanning the gap. Germline CDR1 reads SGHNT; CDR2 reads YENEEA. The CDR3 region is CASSLNPGRPNSPLHF. The CDR3 bases are TGTGCCAGCAGCTTAAACCCGGGCCGCCCGAATTCACCCCTCCACTTT.

CDR3 nucleotides: TGTGCCAGCAGTCCCGTGCTCAACACTGAAGCTTTCTTT. The encoded protein is CASSPVLNTEAFF. This sequence joins TRBV13 and TRBJ1-1; D uncertain. The germline V gene encodes CDR1 PRHDT and CDR2 FYEKMQ (reference sequence). The V gene lost 6 bases and the J gene lost 2 bases, with 10 bases spanning the gap. The CDR3 has 13 amino acids.

The chain joins TRBV9 to TRBJ1-3, with D unclear. Germline V gene data show CDR1 as SGDLS and CDR2 as YYNGEE. Deletions cut 0 bases from V and 0 bases from J, with 7 bases between. CDR3 length equals 15 residues. CDR3 in amino acids: CASSVGWGSGNTIYF. The CDR3 DNA reads TGTGCCAGCAGCGTAGGGTGGGGCTCTGGAAACACCATATATTTT. The entire variable domain, with the rest obtained from reference TRBV9 and TRBJ1-3, is as follows: DSGVTQTPKHLITATGQRVTLRCSPRSGDLSVYWYQQSLDQGLQFLIQYYNGEERAKGNILERFSAQQFPDLHSELNLSSLELGDSALYFCASSVGWGSGNTIYFGEGSWLTVV.

This clone has just a few counts. This rearrangement joins TRBV15 to TRBJ2-2; a weak D match, TRBD2 (7 bases). The CDR3 sequence is 16 residues long. V was shortened by 5 bases and J by 5 bases, with 18 bases between the two germline ends. Germline V gene lookup returns CDR1 LNHNV and CDR2 YYDKDF (reference sequence). The DNA for the CDR3 is TGTGCCACCAGCCCCCGGCAGGGAGGGGGAACCGGGGAGCTGTTTTTT. Its protein is CATSPRQGGGTGELFF.

This chain connects TRBV6-6 to TRBJ2-7; the D gene is possibly TRBD2 (6 bases). CDR3 length: 15 residues. With 6 bases removed from V and 0 bases from J, the gap between germline ends came to 15 bases. Per germline, CDR1 MNHNY and CDR2 SVGAGI (reference sequence). The CDR3 protein is CASRTRRGISYEQYF. CDR3 bases: TGTGCCAGCAGAACGAGACGGGGGATCTCCTACGAGCAGTACTTC.

Only a few counts were recorded for this clone. The chain has TRBV15 and TRBJ2-5; 7 nucleotides agree with TRBD1. Germline trimming cut 1 base from V and 5 bases from J; bases unmatched to any gene: 7. Germline loops: CDR1 LNHNV, CDR2 YYDKDF (reference sequence). CDR3 length equals 15 residues. The CDR3: CATSRGDSRQETQYF. CDR3 sequence (DNA): TGTGCCACCAGCAGAGGGGACAGTCGGCAGGAGACCCAGTACTTC.

The CDR3 nucleotides are TGTGCCAGCAGTACCGGAGGATCGGGCGCCCAGCATTTT. Protein product: CASSTGGSGAQHF. The V gene is TRBV6-5, the J gene TRBJ1-5; unclear D gene. Germline CDR1 MNHEY, CDR2 SVGAGI. V was trimmed by 5 bases and J by 11 bases, leaving 16 bases between them. The CDR3 runs to 13 residues.

This clone was counted a few times. The chain recombines TRBV11-3 with TRBJ1-1; TRBD1 matches at 7 bases. Trimming at V came to 1 base and at J to 6 bases, leaving 8 bases not matched to a gene. This CDR3 has 15 residues. CDR1 SGHNT and CDR2 YENEEA come from the germline V gene. CDR3 amino acids: CASSLVNRGVPEAFF. Written as DNA, the CDR3 is TGTGCCAGCAGCTTAGTGAACAGGGGCGTGCCTGAAGCTTTCTTT.